This T cell receptor beta chain derives from a study of early stage breast cancer tumors. V gave up 0 bases and J gave up 2 bases; unmatched junction bases: 5. Germline V gives CDR1 SGHRS, CDR2 YFSETQ. The CDR3 extends over 16 amino acids. Sampling of the adjacent normal breast tissue occurred roughly 1.8-4 cm from the tumor. Each sample had two DNA replicates, roughly 0.5 ug blood or about 1.5 ug tissue. Assay used: immunoSEQ multiplex PCR; TCRdb lists only in-frame clones, some missing. The repertoire includes 12,000 to 15,000 clones, 84% of them detected once, and around 4.6% sits in the top ten. As for this clone: Its specificity is not known.

Study findings and constraints: Compared with adjacent normal breast, tumors showed about 2.5-fold denser, more clonal T cells.

The chain has TRBV5-1 and TRBJ2-1; 7 bases are a match to TRBD1. This TCR was recovered from a person aged 25-39 years with breast cancer. Sequenced sample: normal breast tissue next to the tumor. The CDR3 nucleotides are TGCGCCAGCAGCTTGGCCACAGGGGTCCCCTACAATGAGCAGTTCTTC. It encodes CASSLATGVPYNEQFF.